This T cell receptor beta chain is from a study of blood T cell repertoires in COVID-19. Background on the study: Samples representing acute and convalescent COVID-19 were sourced from the United States, Italy and Spain. In each case, the material was cDNA or gDNA derived from T cells, B-cell-depleted T cells, or PBMCs.

This CDR3 is built from 17 residues. The V gene's germline CDR1 is SGHAT and CDR2 FQNNGV. V lost 5 bases and J lost 7; bases outside the gene matches: 15. Study processing details: Reference gene primers were amplified, and this amplification served to estimate nucleated cell counts. Only in-frame clones appear in the TCRdb table, and some are missing; sequencing was by immunoSEQ multiplex PCR. Clone size and the V and J calls come from that table; the DNA yielded D and trimming. The sample has about 130,000 clones; about 80% are singletons. V usage is TRBV11-2 and J usage is TRBJ2-2; 8 nucleotides line up with TRBD2. The TCR sequence derives from a woman in her forties or fifties with acute or convalescent COVID-19. Sequencing was performed on peripheral blood. This chain's CDR3 is CASSPRTGGAQDGELFF. The CDR3 DNA follows: TGTGCCAGCAGCCCTAGGACGGGGGGGGCGCAAGACGGGGAGCTGTTTTTT.